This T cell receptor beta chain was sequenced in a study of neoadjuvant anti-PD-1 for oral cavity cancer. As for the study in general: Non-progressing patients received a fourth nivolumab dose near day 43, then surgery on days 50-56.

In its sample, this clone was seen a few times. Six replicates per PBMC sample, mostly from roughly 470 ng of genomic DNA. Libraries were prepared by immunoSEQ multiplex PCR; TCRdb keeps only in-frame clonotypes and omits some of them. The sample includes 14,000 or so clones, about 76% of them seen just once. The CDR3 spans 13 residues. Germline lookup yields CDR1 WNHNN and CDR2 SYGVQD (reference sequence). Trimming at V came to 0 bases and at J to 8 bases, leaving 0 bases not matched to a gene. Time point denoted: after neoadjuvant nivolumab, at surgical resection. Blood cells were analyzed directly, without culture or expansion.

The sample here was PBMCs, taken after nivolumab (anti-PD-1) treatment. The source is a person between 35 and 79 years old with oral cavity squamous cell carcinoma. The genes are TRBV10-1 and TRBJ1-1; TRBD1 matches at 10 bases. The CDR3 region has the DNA TGCGCCAGCAGTGAGTCGGGACAGGGGGAAGCTTTCTTT. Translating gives CASSESGQGEAFF.